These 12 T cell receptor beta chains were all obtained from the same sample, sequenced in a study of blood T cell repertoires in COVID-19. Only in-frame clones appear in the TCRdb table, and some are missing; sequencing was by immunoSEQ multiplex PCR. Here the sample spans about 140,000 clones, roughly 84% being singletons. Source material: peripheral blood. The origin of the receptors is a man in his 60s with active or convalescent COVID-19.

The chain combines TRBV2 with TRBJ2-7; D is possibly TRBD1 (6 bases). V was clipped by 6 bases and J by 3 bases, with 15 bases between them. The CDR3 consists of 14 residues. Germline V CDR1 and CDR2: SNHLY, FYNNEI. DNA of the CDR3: TGTGCCAGCAGGGGGGATCGACAGGTCTACGAGCAGTACTTC. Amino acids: CASRGDRQVYEQYF.

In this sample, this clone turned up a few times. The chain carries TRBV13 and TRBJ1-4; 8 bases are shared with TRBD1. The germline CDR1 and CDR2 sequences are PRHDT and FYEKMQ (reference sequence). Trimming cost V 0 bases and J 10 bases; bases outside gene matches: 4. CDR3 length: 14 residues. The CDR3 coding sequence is TGTGCCAGCAGCTTAGGACGCCAGGGGGCAAAACTGTTTTTT. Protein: CASSLGRQGAKLFF.

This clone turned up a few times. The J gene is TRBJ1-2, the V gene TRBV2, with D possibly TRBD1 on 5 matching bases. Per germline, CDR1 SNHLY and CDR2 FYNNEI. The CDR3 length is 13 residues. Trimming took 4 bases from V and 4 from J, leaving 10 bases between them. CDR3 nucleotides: TGTGCCAGCAGTGTAGTGACAGTCTATGGCTACACCTTC. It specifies CASSVVTVYGYTF.

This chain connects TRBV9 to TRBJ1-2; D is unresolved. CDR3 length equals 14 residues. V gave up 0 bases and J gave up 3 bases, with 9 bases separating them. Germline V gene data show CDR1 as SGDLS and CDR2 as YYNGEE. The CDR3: CASSVDEVYYGYTF. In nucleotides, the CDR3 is TGTGCCAGCAGCGTAGATGAGGTTTACTATGGCTACACCTTC. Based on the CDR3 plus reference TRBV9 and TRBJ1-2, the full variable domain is DSGVTQTPKHLITATGQRVTLRCSPRSGDLSVYWYQQSLDQGLQFLIQYYNGEERAKGNILERFSAQQFPDLHSELNLSSLELGDSALYFCASSVDEVYYGYTFGSGTRLTVV.

CDR3 sequence: CASSDRQTQETQYF. CDR3 nucleotide sequence: TGTGCCAGCAGTGATCGACAGACCCAAGAGACCCAGTACTTC. The chain carries TRBV6-1 and TRBJ2-5, with TRBD1 as a possible D gene (5 bases). Trimming took 3 bases from V and 1 from J, leaving 9 bases between them. The CDR3 has 14 residues. Germline CDR1 is MNHNS and CDR2 is SASEGT.

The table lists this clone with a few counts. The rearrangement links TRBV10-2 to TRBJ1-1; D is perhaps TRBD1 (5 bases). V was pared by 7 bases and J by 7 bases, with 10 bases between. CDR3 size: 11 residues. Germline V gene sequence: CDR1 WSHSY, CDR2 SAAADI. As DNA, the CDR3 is TGCGCCAGCACGGACATCAATGAAGCTTTCTTT. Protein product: CASTDINEAFF.

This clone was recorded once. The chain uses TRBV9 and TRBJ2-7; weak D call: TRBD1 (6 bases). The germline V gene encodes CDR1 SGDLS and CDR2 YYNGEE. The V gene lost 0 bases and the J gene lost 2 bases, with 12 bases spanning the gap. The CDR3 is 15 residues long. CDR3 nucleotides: TGTGCCAGCAGCGTAGGAGGGACACTAGCCTACGAGCAGTACTTC. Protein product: CASSVGGTLAYEQYF.

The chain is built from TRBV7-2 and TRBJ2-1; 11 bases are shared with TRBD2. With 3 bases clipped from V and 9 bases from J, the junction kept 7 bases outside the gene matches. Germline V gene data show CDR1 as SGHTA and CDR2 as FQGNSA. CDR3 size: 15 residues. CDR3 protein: CASSFQGTSGFEQFF. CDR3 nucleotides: TGTGCCAGCAGCTTTCAAGGGACTAGCGGCTTTGAGCAGTTCTTC.

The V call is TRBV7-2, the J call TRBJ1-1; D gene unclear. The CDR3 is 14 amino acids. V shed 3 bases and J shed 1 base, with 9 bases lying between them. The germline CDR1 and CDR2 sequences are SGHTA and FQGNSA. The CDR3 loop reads CASSLSSRNTEAFF. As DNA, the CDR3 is TGTGCCAGCAGCTTGTCTAGCAGGAACACTGAAGCTTTCTTT.

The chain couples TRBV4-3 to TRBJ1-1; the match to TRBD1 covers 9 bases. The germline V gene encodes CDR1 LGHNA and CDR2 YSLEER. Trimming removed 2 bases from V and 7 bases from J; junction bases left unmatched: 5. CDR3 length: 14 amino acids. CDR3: CASSQPGQGHEAFF. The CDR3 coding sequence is TGCGCCAGCAGCCAACCCGGACAGGGGCATGAAGCTTTCTTT.

The CDR3 reads CASSPLGQSYYGYTF. The CDR3, as DNA: TGTGCCAGTAGTCCCTTAGGACAGAGCTACTATGGCTACACCTTC. V is TRBV19 and J is TRBJ1-2, with D tentatively TRBD1 (6 bases). Germline values: CDR1 LNHDA, CDR2 SQIVND (reference sequence). This CDR3 comprises 15 residues. Between the trimmed V and J ends, which lost 5 bases and 3 bases, there was a span of 16 bases. The variable domain in full, completed from reference TRBV19 and TRBJ1-2, reads DGGITQSPKYLFRKEGQNVTLSCEQNLNHDAMYWYRQDPGQGLRLIYYSQIVNDFQKGDIAEGYSVSREKKESFPLTVTSAQKNPTAFYLCASSPLGQSYYGYTFGSGTRLTVV.

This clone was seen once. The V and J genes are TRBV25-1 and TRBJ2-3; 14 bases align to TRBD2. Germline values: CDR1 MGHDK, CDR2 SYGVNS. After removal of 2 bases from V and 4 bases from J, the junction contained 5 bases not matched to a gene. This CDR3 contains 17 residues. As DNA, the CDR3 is TGTGCCAGCAGTGAAACGGGACTAGCGGGAGTTGCAGATACGCAGTATTTT. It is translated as CASSETGLAGVADTQYF.